This TCR beta chain comes out of a study of cytomegalovirus exposure and HLA in healthy donors. Primers for the PCR totalled 60 Vbeta and 13 Jbeta. In the original workflow: It was a later analysis that counted tens of millions of unique TCR beta chains, of which roughly 11 million were shared. Sequencing used immunoSEQ multiplex PCR; TCRdb keeps in-frame clones, though not all of them. The V and J calls and clone size come from that table; D and trimming were worked out from the DNA. Here the sample spans 150,000 to 200,000 clones, around four fifths being singletons. What was sequenced was PBMCs. The sequence was collected from a woman aged 25 to 39 in good health and CMV-seronegative.

The CDR3 DNA is TGTGCCAGCAGCCGACAGGGGTCGGGCAATCAGCCCCAGCATTTT. Translation gives CASSRQGSGNQPQHF. The rearrangement links TRBV7-2 to TRBJ1-5, with 8 bases fitting TRBD1. V gave up 5 bases and J gave up 2 bases; unmatched junction bases: 5. This CDR3 contains 15 residues. Looked up from germline, CDR1 is SGHTA and CDR2 is FQGNSA.